This TCR beta chain was found in a study of blood T cell repertoires in COVID-19. At the level of the study: The cDNA or gDNA used as material had been derived from T cells, B-cell-depleted T cells, or PBMCs.

There are 16 residues in the CDR3. CDR1 and CDR2 (germline): LNHDA, SQIVND (reference sequence). Trimming shortened V by 5 bases and J by 4 bases, and 21 bases separated the two germline ends. Here immunoSEQ multiplex PCR was the method, and the copy in TCRdb shows in-frame clones only, minus some. The sample holds roughly 190,000 clones, 85% to 90% seen once. Specimen: peripheral blood. This sequence joins TRBV19 and TRBJ2-7; weak D call: TRBD1 (6 bases). The source of this sequence is a middle-aged man with active or convalescent COVID-19. The CDR3: CASSPRGRGSLYEQYF. The CDR3 nucleotides are TGTGCCAGTAGTCCAAGAGGCAGGGGAAGTTTGTACGAGCAGTACTTC.